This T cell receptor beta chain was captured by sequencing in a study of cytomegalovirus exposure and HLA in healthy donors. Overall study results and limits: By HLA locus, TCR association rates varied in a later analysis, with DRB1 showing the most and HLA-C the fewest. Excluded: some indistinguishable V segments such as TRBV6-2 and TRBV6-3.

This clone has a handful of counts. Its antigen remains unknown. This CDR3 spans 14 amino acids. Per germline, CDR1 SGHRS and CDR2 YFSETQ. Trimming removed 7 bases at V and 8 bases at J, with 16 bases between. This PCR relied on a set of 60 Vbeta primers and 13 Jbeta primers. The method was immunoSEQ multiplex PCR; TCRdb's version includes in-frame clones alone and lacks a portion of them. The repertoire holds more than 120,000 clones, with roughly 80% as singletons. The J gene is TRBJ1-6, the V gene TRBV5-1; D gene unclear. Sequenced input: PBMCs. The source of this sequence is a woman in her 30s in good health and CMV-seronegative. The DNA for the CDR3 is TGCGCCAGCCGAGTGGAGGGTGGGCATTCACCCCTCCACTTT. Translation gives CASRVEGGHSPLHF.